This T cell receptor (beta chain) was sequenced during a study of blood T cell repertoires in COVID-19. Study-wide background: The cDNA or gDNA used as material had been derived from T cells, B-cell-depleted T cells, or PBMCs.

Enrolled through a virtual design, the participants were between about 18 and 89 years of age and came from some 26 US areas. Two negative PCRs, clearance, or symptom resolution characterized the recovered Cohort 3 donors. As processed by the authors: Amplification from reference gene primers served as the basis for estimated nucleated cell counts. Profiled with immunoSEQ multiplex PCR; TCRdb holds only in-frame clones, not every one. That table furnishes V, J and clone size, whereas the DNA furnished D and trimming. In the table there are around 170,000 clones, about 88% of which are singletons. CDR1 SGDLS and CDR2 YYNGEE come from the germline V gene. J was trimmed by 0 bases and V by 0 bases; bases with no gene match: 3. The CDR3 consists of 15 residues.

This TCR was sampled from a woman aged 45-60 years who had recovered from COVID-19. Material for sequencing was PBMCs or T cells enriched from blood (not recorded which). The genes are TRBV9 and TRBJ2-7; 7 bases map to TRBD1. CDR3 loop: CASSVGQGPSYEQYF. The CDR3 DNA sequence: TGTGCCAGCAGCGTAGGACAGGGACCCTCCTACGAGCAGTACTTC.